This T cell receptor beta chain is from a study of blood T cell repertoires in COVID-19. The V gene's germline CDR1 is SNHLY and CDR2 FYNNEI. Trimming pared 4 bases from V and 5 bases from J, leaving 6 bases between. CDR3 length: 11 residues. This table comes from immunoSEQ multiplex PCR, and its TCRdb copy is limited to in-frame clones, with some not included. The sample lists about 34,000 clones, more than 60% occurring once. V gene TRBV2 combines with J gene TRBJ2-7; possibly TRBD1 for D (5 bases). The sequencing input was peripheral blood. The TCR was taken from a man older than 75 with active or convalescent COVID-19. Here the CDR3 DNA reads TGTGCCAGCAGTGCCAGGGACGAGCAGTACTTC. Its protein product is CASSARDEQYF.